The clone carrying this T cell receptor (beta chain) has a count of ten or more. No antigen is known for it. Germline V gives CDR1 GTSNPN, CDR2 SVGIG (reference sequence). The CDR3 consists of 11 residues. Trimming left V 5 bases short and J 4 bases short, with 8 bases between. Amplification of TCR beta CDR3 regions was performed using RNA transcripts as template. First-round RT-PCR of the TCR CDR3 relied on the HTBI primer set. TCRdb processed the multiplex PCR reads anew with MiXCR; each CDR3 protein has one entry. The sample lists 340,000 or so distinct CDR3 sequences, under 25% seen once, with about 50% in the top ten. The sample comes from a study of T cells in Graves' hyperthyroidism and ophthalmopathy. Study-wide points: Most thyroid-expanded clonotypes above 0.001 were also found in blood. The model's output predicted ophthalmopathy at a median of approximately 6.5 months prior to onset.

Graves' hyperthyroidism was deemed stable absent ophthalmopathy progression within 18 months. This clonotype was obtained from a woman aged 45-65 years with Graves' hyperthyroidism. J is TRBJ2-5 and V is TRBV30; D may be TRBD2 (7 bases). Sequencing input: blood. CDR3 sequence reads: CAWGGAETQYF. CDR3 coding DNA: TGTGCCTGGGGGGGGGCAGAGACCCAGTACTTC.